This T cell receptor (beta chain) derives from a study of cytomegalovirus exposure and HLA in healthy donors. Study findings and constraints: Despite most TCR sequences being rare, some public TCRs occurred in many donors. In a later analysis, parvovirus B19, influenza, CMV and Epstein-Barr virus appeared linked to several top co-occurrence clusters.

With respect to this clone: Its matching antigen is unknown.

This PCR relied on a set of 60 Vbeta primers and 13 Jbeta primers. Assay: immunoSEQ multiplex PCR; the TCRdb copy retains only in-frame clones and omits some. The data show about 200,000 clones, with roughly 80% seen just once and about 3.1% held by the top ten. The CDR3 has 13 amino acids. V dropped 3 bases and J dropped 3 bases, with 8 bases sitting between them. Germline V gene lookup returns CDR1 ENHRY and CDR2 SYGVKD. The rearrangement uses TRBV10-3 and TRBJ2-5; perhaps TRBD1 as D (6 bases). The sequenced sample consisted of PBMCs. The sequence came from a man aged 25 to 40 in good health and CMV-seronegative. This CDR3 reads CAISEQGEETQYF. Here the CDR3 DNA reads TGTGCCATCAGTGAACAGGGTGAAGAGACCCAGTACTTC.